This TCR beta chain appears in the sequencing data of a study of blood T cell repertoires in COVID-19. The overall study: Whether acute or convalescent, the COVID-19 samples came from the United States, Italy and Spain. T cells, B-cell-depleted T cells, or PBMCs supplied cDNA or gDNA.

The CDR3 consists of 11 residues. Per germline, CDR1 MNHEY and CDR2 SVGAGI. V lost 0 bases to trimming and J lost 11 bases, with 7 bases between them. This clone was recorded once. The Seattle patients joined while their infection was active and were tracked longitudinally afterward. Authors' processing steps: By means of reference gene primer amplification, nucleated cell counts were estimated. Generated by immunoSEQ multiplex PCR, the TCRdb table keeps only in-frame clones and is missing some. V, J and clone size reflect that table, while D and trimming were determined from the DNA. The profile shows around 480,000 clones, around 89% of them singletons.

The source is a woman in her 50s with COVID-19, enrolled during active disease. Sequencing input: peripheral blood. This chain joins TRBV6-5 and TRBJ1-1; no clear D gene. The CDR3 is CASSYSGEAFF. CDR3 DNA sequence: TGTGCCAGCAGTTACTCCGGGGAGGCTTTCTTT.